This T cell receptor (beta chain) was retrieved from a study of blood T cell repertoires in COVID-19. Study information: Material from acute and convalescent COVID-19 was sourced from the United States, Italy and Spain. PBMCs, B-cell-depleted T cells, or T cells were the source of the cDNA or gDNA that made up the material.

The V end lost 6 bases, the J end lost 5 bases, and 17 bases lay between the germline ends. The CDR3 totals 15 residues. The germline gives CDR1 SGHVS, CDR2 FQNEAQ. Per the original methods: Amplification with reference gene primers provided the estimates of nucleated cell counts. Profiling relied on immunoSEQ multiplex PCR, and the TCRdb table lists in-frame clones only, not all of them. The DNA gave D and trimming, while V, J and clone size come from that table. The sample records roughly 20,000 clones, around 86% being singletons. What was sequenced was peripheral blood. This clonotype originated in a human donor in a cohort sampled during active COVID-19. The rearrangement links TRBV7-8 to TRBJ2-1; weak D call: TRBD1 (5 bases). The CDR3 DNA is TGTGCCAGCAGTTCGGCGCAGGGTTTCGACAATGAGCAGTTCTTC. The encoded protein is CASSSAQGFDNEQFF. Together with reference TRBV7-8 and TRBJ2-1, the CDR3 gives the full variable domain: GAGVSQSPRYKVAKRGQDVALRCDPISGHVSLFWYQQALGQGPEFLTYFQNEAQLDKSGLPSDRFFAERPEGSVSTLKIQRTQQEDSAVYLCASSSAQGFDNEQFFGPGTRLTVL.